This T cell receptor beta chain was captured by sequencing in a study of blood T cells in healthy people across ages (dated by TCRdb to the mid-2010s). Regarding the complete study: In model experiments, template switching captured roughly one uniquely barcoded TCR beta cDNA molecule for every two T cells. Age-related changes in TCR beta repertoire diversity were measured in the study by deep sequencing normalized with unique cDNA molecular identifiers. The donors were split into four age groups: young (average approximately 16 years), middle-aged (nearly 40), aged (62) and long-lived (approximately 89). To avoid experimental bias, donors of different ages were distributed randomly across sequencing lanes. Two additional independent replicas of 1 million unique cDNA reads from the same blood draw were analyzed for two donors (one aged 18 to 29 and one aged 80 or older). General study outcomes and caveats: Compared with the aged group, the long-lived group had more naive CD4+ T cells, fewer expanded clones and increased TCR diversity, suggesting age selection. Because the CMV infection status of the donors was unknown, age-related changes in expanded clonotypes may potentially have been confounded. Estimates of total diversity based on one million sequenced T cells were regarded as lower bounds and as underestimates. Observed TCR beta diversity correlated strongly with the percentage of naive T cells measured by flow cytometry. Since profiling was done on bulk unsorted PBMCs, naive and antigen-experienced compartments could not be conclusively compared. As age increased, observed TCR beta diversity per million T cells dropped in a roughly linear way, and a significant reduction was already evident by age about 36.

Counted from cysteine to phenylalanine, this CDR3 has 13 amino acids. The entry retains the CDR3 DNA only, 39 bases that are in frame from base 1. V is reduced by 5 bases and J by 8 bases, leaving a spacing of 18 bases between them. From the germline V gene (reference sequence), CDR1 is DFQATT and CDR2 is SNEGSKA. Library method: 5' RACE. Sequencing was performed on an Illumina HiSeq 2500. A second PCR of about 7 to 12 cycles was run with a J-beta primer mix and a sample-barcoded 5' primer. A template-switch 5' adaptor carrying 12 random nucleotides introduced a unique molecular identifier onto each TCR beta cDNA molecule. Each sample yielded at least 2.5 million CDR3-containing paired-end reads. First-strand cDNA synthesis was performed from all RNA using the Mint cDNA synthesis kit, with priming by a TRBC-specific oligonucleotide. After uracil-DNA glycosylase treatment, a first 18-cycle PCR used universal primers M1SS and BC2_uni_R on all cDNA. In the original analysis: For normalization, 1 million high-quality reads were randomly selected from each sample, with every read carrying a distinct molecular identifier. Instead of being binned into consensus sequences, reads with shared molecular identifiers were discarded. MiTCR, run with a Q25 quality threshold and the strictest error-elimination algorithm, handled CDR3 identification, clonotype clustering and error correction. A nonparametric unseen species model using Euler transformation provided a lower-bound estimate of total TCR beta diversity. TCRdb's own reprocessing of the public reads used fastp at Q25 and MiXCR and kept productive beta chains. Every distinct CDR3 protein forms one entry, paired with its most common genes and DNA. V and J calls and clone size were set by TCRdb, not the authors. The sample includes 500,000 to 700,000 distinct CDR3 sequences, with 25% to 30% observed a single time. In total, the top ten clones hold approximately 14% of the sample.

The approximately 41 donors, aged 6 to 90 years, were systemically healthy Caucasian individuals from Russia. Approximately 11 milliliters of peripheral blood were drawn from each donor into EDTA-treated Vacutainer tubes. Ficoll-Paque density-gradient centrifugation was used to isolate PBMCs, with at least 7 million per sample. Trizol reagent was used to extract total RNA from the PBMCs, yielding at least 5 micrograms per sample. Naive CD45RAhigh/CD27high T cell percentages were measured by flow cytometry on a PBMC aliquot from every donor. The sample holds many counts of this clonotype. Its antigen target is currently unknown. Base qualities were left out, and no much larger clone turns up one base away.

The sequence is built from TRBV20-1 and TRBJ1-2; a weak D assignment points to TRBD1 (6 bases agree). The receptor comes from a woman aged 80 or over in good health. The sample consisted of blood. The nucleotide sequence reads TGCAGTGCTGGACGACAGGCGGTGGAAGGCTACACCTTC. Its protein reads: CSAGRQAVEGYTF.